The 23 T cell receptor beta chains below all came from one sample that was sequenced in a study of blood T cell repertoires in COVID-19. The data were produced by immunoSEQ multiplex PCR, yet TCRdb's version contains in-frame clones alone and is incomplete. The profile covers roughly 160,000 clones, with roughly 84% appearing a single time and more than 9% taken by the ten largest. Sequences were obtained from peripheral blood. All receptors derive from a woman of 80 years or more with active or convalescent COVID-19.

The chain carries TRBV5-6 and TRBJ1-1; D not certain. Germline CDR1 and CDR2: SGHDT and YYEEEE. Trimming took off 1 base at V and 0 bases at J, with 4 bases between the two ends. The CDR3 is made up of 13 amino acids. CDR3 in amino acids: CASSLNMNTEAFF. For the CDR3, the DNA is TGTGCCAGCAGCTTGAACATGAACACTGAAGCTTTCTTT.

The table lists this clone with a count of one. The V gene is TRBV28, the J gene TRBJ1-2; D gene unclear. This CDR3 is built from 15 residues. The germline CDR1 and CDR2 sequences are MDHEN and SYDVKM. The CDR3 spells CGIYSHIPPNYGYTF. The CDR3 bases are TGTGGAATTTATAGCCACATACCCCCTAACTATGGCTACACCTTC.

The V gene is TRBV3-1 (or the pseudogene TRBV3-2), the J gene TRBJ2-6; 8 bases match TRBD1. CDR1 is LGHDT and CDR2 is YNNKEL in the germline V gene (reference sequence). This CDR3 has 18 amino acids. The V segment lost 0 bases and the J segment 2 bases; nucleotides outside the gene matches: 6. The chain's CDR3 is CASSQESGGPAGANVLTF. The CDR3 DNA is TGTGCCAGCAGCCAAGAATCAGGGGGCCCAGCTGGGGCCAACGTCCTGACTTTC.

V gene TRBV5-6 combines with J gene TRBJ1-5, with D possibly being TRBD1 (6 bases). Germline V gives CDR1 SGHDT, CDR2 YYEEEE. The CDR3 contains 14 residues. Trimming removed 4 bases from V and 7 bases from J, with 15 bases in between. This chain's CDR3 is CASSGGGLRQPQHF. The DNA for the CDR3 is TGTGCCAGCAGCGGCGGGGGGCTAAGGCAGCCCCAGCATTTT.

This sequence joins TRBV9 and TRBJ2-7; D is ambiguous. CDR1 SGDLS and CDR2 YYNGEE come from the germline V gene. V lost 0 bases, J lost 6 bases, and 10 bases lay in between. The CDR3 is made up of 13 amino acids. The CDR3 loop is CASSVDSLGEQYF. CDR3 nucleotides: TGTGCCAGCAGCGTAGACTCGCTAGGCGAGCAGTACTTC.

V usage is TRBV5-4 and J usage is TRBJ2-7, with 10 positions matching TRBD1. The CDR3 loop spans 15 amino acids. Germline loops: CDR1 SGHNT, CDR2 YYREEE (reference sequence). Trimming at V came to 1 base and at J to 5 bases, leaving 6 bases not matched to a gene. Here the CDR3 DNA reads TGTGCCAGCAGCTTGCCGGGACAGGGGCGAAACGAGCAGTACTTC. Residues: CASSLPGQGRNEQYF. The full variable domain, with the rest looked up from reference TRBV5-4 and TRBJ2-7, is ETGVTQSPTHLIKTRGQQVTLRCSSQSGHNTVSWYQQALGQGPQFIFQYYREEENGRGNFPPRFSGLQFPNYSSELNVNALELDDSALYLCASSLPGQGRNEQYFGPGTRLTVT.

The rearrangement joins TRBV2 to TRBJ1-4, with D uncertain. Germline values: CDR1 SNHLY, CDR2 FYNNEI. The CDR3 runs 14 residues. The V end was cut by 8 bases, the J end by 4 bases, with 14 bases between. This CDR3 reads CASSKRRDNEKLFF. CDR3 sequence (DNA): TGTGCCAGCTCAAAACGGCGGGATAATGAAAAACTGTTTTTT.

This clone was detected a few times. J is TRBJ2-1 and V is TRBV11-1, with no clear D. The CDR3 is made up of 13 amino acids. V shed 5 bases and J shed 10 bases, with 15 bases lying between them. CDR1 is SGHAT, CDR2 FQDESV, per germline (reference sequence). This CDR3 reads CASSQVQAGEQFF. The CDR3 DNA sequence: TGTGCCAGCAGCCAAGTCCAGGCTGGCGAGCAGTTCTTC.

The gene calls are TRBV7-9 and TRBJ2-2, with D perhaps matching TRBD1 (5 bases). The V and J ends lost 7 bases and 1 base respectively, with 10 bases between them. There are 14 residues in the CDR3. Per germline, CDR1 SEHNR and CDR2 FQNEAQ (reference sequence). CDR3 loop: CASTPQGNTGELFF. In DNA form, the CDR3 reads TGTGCCAGCACCCCTCAGGGGAACACCGGGGAGCTGTTTTTT.

J is TRBJ2-1 and V is TRBV18; 7 bases agree with TRBD1. V gave up 5 bases and J gave up 5 bases; unmatched junction bases: 3. The CDR3 spans 13 residues. CDR1 is KGHSH, CDR2 LQKENI, per germline. As DNA, the CDR3 is TGTGCCAGCTCAGTAACAGGGGACAATGAGCAGTTCTTC. This encodes CASSVTGDNEQFF.

The chain recombines TRBV7-3 with TRBJ2-3; TRBD1 might be the D (5 bases). CDR3 length: 15 amino acids. Trimming shortened V by 2 bases and J by 0 bases, and 9 bases separated the two germline ends. The germline V gene encodes CDR1 SGHTA and CDR2 FQGTGA. The CDR3 loop is CASSLGRASTDTQYF. CDR3 in DNA: TGTGCCAGCAGCTTAGGCAGGGCTAGCACAGATACGCAGTATTTT.

V usage is TRBV30 and J usage is TRBJ1-1, with a tentative D call TRBD1 (6 bases). In germline, CDR1 is GTSNPN, CDR2 SVGIG (reference sequence). The CDR3 extends over 12 amino acids. Deletions cut 2 bases from V and 11 bases from J, with 15 bases between. This chain's CDR3 is CAWSPQAQGAFF. CDR3 in DNA: TGTGCCTGGAGTCCGCAGGCCCAGGGGGCTTTCTTT.

In its sample, this clone was seen once. This rearrangement joins TRBV5-8 to TRBJ1-4, with TRBD1 matching over 7 bases. Unmatched junction bases numbered 7, after V lost 4 bases and J lost 4 bases. The CDR3 runs to 15 residues. The germline CDR1 and CDR2 sequences are SGHTS and YDEGEE. The CDR3 is CASSPGTAFNEKLFF. CDR3 DNA sequence: TGTGCCAGCAGCCCCGGGACAGCATTTAATGAAAAACTGTTTTTT.

The CDR3 spells CASSVDPTVFSGANVLTF. DNA of the CDR3: TGTGCCAGCAGCGTAGATCCCACAGTTTTCTCTGGGGCCAACGTCCTGACTTTC. This chain connects TRBV9 to TRBJ2-6; D ambiguous. This CDR3 is built from 18 residues. Germline CDR1 SGDLS, CDR2 YYNGEE. The V and J ends lost 0 bases and 0 bases respectively, with 13 bases between them.

This rearrangement joins TRBV19 to TRBJ2-7; a weak D match, TRBD1 (6 bases). With 5 bases removed from V and 1 base from J, the gap between germline ends came to 15 bases. In germline, CDR1 is LNHDA, CDR2 SQIVND (reference sequence). This CDR3 has 15 residues. DNA for the CDR3: TGTGCCAGTAGTGATGGGACACTGCGATCCTACGAGCAGTACTTC. Its translation is CASSDGTLRSYEQYF. Drawing the rest from reference TRBV19 and TRBJ2-7, the complete variable domain is DGGITQSPKYLFRKEGQNVTLSCEQNLNHDAMYWYRQDPGQGLRLIYYSQIVNDFQKGDIAEGYSVSREKKESFPLTVTSAQKNPTAFYLCASSDGTLRSYEQYFGPGTRLTVT.

In this sample, this clone turned up once. The chain is built from TRBV28 and TRBJ1-5; 8 nucleotides line up with TRBD1. From germline, CDR1 is MDHEN and CDR2 SYDVKM. This CDR3 spans 15 amino acids. The trim removed 7 bases at V and 9 bases at J, leaving 14 bases unmatched. The CDR3 DNA reads TGTGCCAGCACTTCTCCGACAGGGGCCTGGGGGCCCCAGCATTTT. Translated: CASTSPTGAWGPQHF.

The rearrangement links TRBV10-1 to TRBJ1-1, with a tentative D call TRBD1 (5 bases). The CDR3 spans 13 residues. Germline V gene lookup returns CDR1 WNHNN and CDR2 SYGVQD (reference sequence). Trimming stripped 7 bases from V and 6 bases from J, with 15 bases between. The DNA of the CDR3 is TGCGCCAGCACTGCCAGGGTGGGCGCTGAAGCTTTCTTT. It codes for CASTARVGAEAFF.

The genes are TRBV5-1 and TRBJ2-3; a possible D gene is TRBD2 (6 bases). The V gene lost 7 bases and the J gene lost 6 bases, with 18 bases spanning the gap. This CDR3 contains 14 residues. Per the germline V gene, CDR1 is SGHRS and CDR2 is YFSETQ. The DNA for the CDR3 is TGCGCCAGCTTACGGGACTCCTTTGCGGATACGCAGTATTTT. Its translation: CASLRDSFADTQYF.

The chain has TRBV15 and TRBJ1-2, with TRBD1 matching 7 bases. This CDR3 comprises 13 residues. The V and J ends lost 3 bases and 6 bases, in that order; junction bases with no gene match: 4. Germline V gene lookup returns CDR1 LNHNV and CDR2 YYDKDF (reference sequence). In DNA form, the CDR3 reads TGTGCCACCAGCAGTCCGACAGGGAATGGCTACACCTTC. This translates into CATSSPTGNGYTF.

This chain connects TRBV5-1 to TRBJ2-7; 16 bases fit TRBD2. CDR1 SGHRS and CDR2 YFSETQ come from the germline V gene. J was trimmed by 4 bases and V by 4 bases; bases with no gene match: 11. The CDR3 is 18 residues long. For the CDR3, the DNA is TGCGCCAGCAGCCCGGCCGGGACTAGCGGGAGGGCCGGGTACGAGCAGTACTTC. It translates to CASSPAGTSGRAGYEQYF.

The rearrangement links TRBV19 to TRBJ1-5; the D gene is possibly TRBD1 (6 bases). The CDR3 totals 18 residues. Germline values: CDR1 LNHDA, CDR2 SQIVND (reference sequence). V shed 5 bases and J shed 2 bases, with 22 bases lying between them. The CDR3 region is CASSPSGRGGSGNQPQHF. CDR3 in DNA: TGTGCCAGTAGTCCTTCGGGACGTGGGGGCAGTGGCAATCAGCCCCAGCATTTT.

Of note for this clone: Other DNA sequences in the same sample also yield this CDR3. The chain uses TRBV5-4 and TRBJ2-7, with 12 bases lining up with TRBD2. Germline CDR1 is SGHNT and CDR2 is YYREEE (reference sequence). The V and J ends lost 0 bases and 7 bases, in that order; junction bases with no gene match: 5. This CDR3 comprises 15 residues. The CDR3 DNA follows: TGTGCCAGCAGCTTGGCTAGCGGGAGGGCGGGGGAGCAGTACTTC. This encodes CASSLASGRAGEQYF.

The chain recombines TRBV19 with TRBJ1-1; 11 bases are shared with TRBD1. The germline V gene encodes CDR1 LNHDA and CDR2 SQIVND (reference sequence). The CDR3 totals 14 residues. V gave up 11 bases and J gave up 0 bases; unmatched junction bases: 5. The CDR3 sequence: CAVGQGALNTEAFF. CDR3 DNA sequence: TGTGCCGTCGGACAGGGGGCGTTGAACACTGAAGCTTTCTTT.